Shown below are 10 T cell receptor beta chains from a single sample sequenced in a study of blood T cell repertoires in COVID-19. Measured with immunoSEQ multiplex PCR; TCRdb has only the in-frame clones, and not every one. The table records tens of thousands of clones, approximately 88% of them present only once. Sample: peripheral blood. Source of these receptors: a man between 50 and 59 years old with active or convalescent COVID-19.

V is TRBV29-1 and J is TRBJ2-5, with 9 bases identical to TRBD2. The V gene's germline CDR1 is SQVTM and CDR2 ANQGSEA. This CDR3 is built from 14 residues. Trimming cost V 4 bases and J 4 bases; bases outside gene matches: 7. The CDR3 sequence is CSVVGLAGLETQYF. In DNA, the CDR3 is TGCAGCGTTGTAGGCCTAGCGGGGTTAGAGACCCAGTACTTC.

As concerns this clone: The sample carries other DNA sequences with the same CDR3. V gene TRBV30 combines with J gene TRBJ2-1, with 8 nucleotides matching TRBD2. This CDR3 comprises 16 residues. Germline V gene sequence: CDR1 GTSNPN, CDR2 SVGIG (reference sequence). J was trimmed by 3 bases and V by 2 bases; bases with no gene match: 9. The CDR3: CAWSNPSGGDYNEQFF. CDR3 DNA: TGTGCCTGGAGTAACCCATCCGGGGGGGACTACAATGAGCAGTTCTTC.

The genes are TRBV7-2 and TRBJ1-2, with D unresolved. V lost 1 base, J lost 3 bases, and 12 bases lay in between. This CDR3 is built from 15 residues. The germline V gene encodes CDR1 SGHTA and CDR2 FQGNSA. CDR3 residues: CASSLDAVLDYGYTF. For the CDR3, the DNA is TGTGCCAGCAGCTTAGACGCAGTATTGGACTATGGCTACACCTTC.

In DNA form, the CDR3 reads TGTGCCATCAGTAACACGAATCAGCCCCAGCATTTT. Translation: CAISNTNQPQHF. The gene calls are TRBV10-3 and TRBJ1-5; no firm D call. V lost 5 bases, J lost 4 bases, and 6 bases lay in between. Germline-derived CDR1 and CDR2 are ENHRY and SYGVKD. The CDR3 is made up of 12 amino acids.

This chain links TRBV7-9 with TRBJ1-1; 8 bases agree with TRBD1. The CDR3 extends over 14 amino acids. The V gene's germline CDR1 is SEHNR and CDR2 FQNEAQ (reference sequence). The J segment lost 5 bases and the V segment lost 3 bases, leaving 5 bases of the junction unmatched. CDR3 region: CASSLMGQVTEAFF. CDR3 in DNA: TGTGCCAGCAGCTTGATGGGACAGGTGACTGAAGCTTTCTTT.

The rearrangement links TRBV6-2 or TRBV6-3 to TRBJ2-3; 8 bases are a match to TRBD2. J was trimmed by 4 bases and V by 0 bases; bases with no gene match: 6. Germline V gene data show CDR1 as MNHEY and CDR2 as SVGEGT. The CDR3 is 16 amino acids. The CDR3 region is CASSYSRGGPSDTQYF. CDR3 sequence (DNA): TGTGCCAGCAGTTACTCTCGCGGGGGGCCTTCAGATACGCAGTATTTT.

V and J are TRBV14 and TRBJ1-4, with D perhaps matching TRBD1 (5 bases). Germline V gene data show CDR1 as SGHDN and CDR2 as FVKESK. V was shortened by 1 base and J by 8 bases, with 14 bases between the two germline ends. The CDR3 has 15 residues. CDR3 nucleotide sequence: TGTGCCAGCAGCCAAGTTCAGGGTATGGGAGAAAAACTGTTTTTT. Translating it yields CASSQVQGMGEKLFF.

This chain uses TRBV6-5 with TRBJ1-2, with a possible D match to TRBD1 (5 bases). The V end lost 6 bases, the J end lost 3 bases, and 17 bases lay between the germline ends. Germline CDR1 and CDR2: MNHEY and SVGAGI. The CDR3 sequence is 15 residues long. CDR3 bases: TGTGCCAGCAGGCGAGGGAGGGGCGCTGACTATGGCTACACCTTC. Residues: CASRRGRGADYGYTF.

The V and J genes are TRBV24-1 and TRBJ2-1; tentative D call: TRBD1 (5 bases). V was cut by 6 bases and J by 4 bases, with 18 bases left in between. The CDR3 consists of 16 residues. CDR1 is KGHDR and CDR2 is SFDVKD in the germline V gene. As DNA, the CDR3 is TGTGCCACCAGTCTAATCAGGTTAAGGGGTTACAATGAGCAGTTCTTC. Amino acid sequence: CATSLIRLRGYNEQFF.

CDR3 protein: CASSTRGLGGTDTQYF. In nucleotides, the CDR3 is TGCGCCAGCAGCACCAGGGGGCTAGGAGGCACAGATACGCAGTATTTT. The rearrangement uses TRBV5-1 and TRBJ2-3, with TRBD1 matching 8 bases. Germline V gene sequence: CDR1 SGHRS, CDR2 YFSETQ. After removal of 4 bases from V and 1 base from J, the junction contained 8 bases not matched to a gene. CDR3 length equals 16 residues. Based on the CDR3 plus reference TRBV5-1 and TRBJ2-3, the full variable domain is KAGVTQTPRYLIKTRGQQVTLSCSPISGHRSVSWYQQTPGQGLQFLFEYFSETQRNKGNFPGRFSGRQFSNSRSEMNVSTLELGDSALYLCASSTRGLGGTDTQYFGPGTRLTVL.